These 31 T cell receptor beta chains were all obtained from the same sample, sequenced in a study of OX40 agonist ivuxolimab in advanced cancers. Receptors were amplified or captured by the immunoSEQ multiplex PCR assay. TCRdb obtained this table from immuneACCESS and retained in-frame rearrangements with V and J assigned. These tables miss some clones; where compared with another copy, unresolved V genes account for less than half of the shortfall, and the remainder is unexplained. This sample has about 50,000 clones in its table, and roughly 82% of those were observed once. Jointly, the top ten make up 3.9% of the sample. The specimen was CD4+ or CD8+ T cells sorted from blood, collected in a trial of the OX40 agonist ivuxolimab. These receptors were taken from an adult with an advanced solid tumor such as melanoma, head and neck, liver or kidney cancer.

In the case of this clone: Other DNA sequences of this sample code for an identical CDR3. The chain uses TRBV18 and TRBJ2-5; D gene ambiguous. V dropped 3 bases and J dropped 2 bases, with 13 bases sitting between them. This CDR3 comprises 15 residues. Germline values: CDR1 KGHSH, CDR2 LQKENI. CDR3 nucleotide sequence: TGTGCCAGCTCACCGCGCCCAGGCCCGCAAGAGACCCAGTACTTC. This encodes CASSPRPGPQETQYF.

The genes are TRBV19 and TRBJ1-5, with unresolved D. Germline CDR1 LNHDA, CDR2 SQIVND (reference sequence). This CDR3 is 15 amino acids long. Trimming took 1 base from V and 3 from J, leaving 10 bases between them. The CDR3 DNA sequence: TGTGCCAGTAGTATAGCGGCACAGACCAATCAGCCCCAGCATTTT. Translation: CASSIAAQTNQPQHF.

The chain employs TRBV5-5 and TRBJ2-7; D is unclear. With 1 base removed from V and 6 bases from J, the gap between germline ends came to 5 bases. CDR1 and CDR2 (germline): SGHKS, YYEKEE (reference sequence). The CDR3 is 11 residues long. The CDR3 DNA sequence: TGTGCCAGCAGCTTGTCAACCGAGCAGTACTTC. Translating gives CASSLSTEQYF. The whole variable domain, filled in from reference TRBV5-5 and TRBJ2-7, reads DAGVTQSPTHLIKTRGQQVTLRCSPISGHKSVSWYQQVLGQGPQFIFQYYEKEERGRGNFPDRFSARQFPNYSSELNVNALLLGDSALYLCASSLSTEQYFGPGTRLTVT.

This chain uses TRBV19 with TRBJ1-4; D is possibly TRBD1 (5 bases). The V and J ends lost 11 bases and 7 bases respectively, with 23 bases between them. This CDR3 region has 15 residues. Germline V CDR1 and CDR2: LNHDA, SQIVND (reference sequence). The CDR3 protein is CASLPRGQGSEKLFF. CDR3 sequence (DNA): TGTGCCTCATTGCCGAGGGGCCAAGGCAGTGAAAAACTGTTTTTT.

The chain combines TRBV27 with TRBJ2-2; D is unclear. Germline V gene lookup returns CDR1 MNHEY and CDR2 SMNVEV (reference sequence). V lost 2 bases to trimming and J lost 4 bases, with 5 bases between them. The CDR3 extends over 13 amino acids. The CDR3 sequence: CASSLGVTGELFF. CDR3 nucleotide sequence: TGTGCCAGCAGTTTAGGGGTCACCGGGGAGCTGTTTTTT.

The V gene is TRBV19, the J gene TRBJ2-6; 7 bases fit TRBD2. V gave up 10 bases and J gave up 0 bases; unmatched junction bases: 12. Germline V gene lookup returns CDR1 LNHDA and CDR2 SQIVND (reference sequence). The CDR3 covers 17 residues. CDR3 protein: CATLGRSRISGANVLTF. As DNA, the CDR3 is TGTGCCACCCTCGGGAGGAGTCGAATCTCTGGGGCCAACGTCCTGACTTTC.

The chain recombines TRBV12-5 with TRBJ1-1, with D tentatively TRBD1 (6 bases). The CDR3 is made up of 15 amino acids. Trimming stripped 8 bases from V and 1 base from J, with 17 bases between. Per germline, CDR1 LGHNT and CDR2 FRNRAP. CDR3 in amino acids: CASSPNGQRNTEAFF. The CDR3 bases are TGTGCTAGTTCACCAAACGGACAGAGGAACACTGAAGCTTTCTTT.

This clone has more than one count but fewer than ten. The V call is TRBV7-9, the J call TRBJ1-1; perhaps TRBD1 as D (6 bases). CDR3 length equals 16 residues. Trimming removed 4 bases at V and 5 bases at J, with 20 bases between. CDR1 and CDR2 (germline): SEHNR, FQNEAQ (reference sequence). The CDR3 is CASSSFGGGPRTEAFF. CDR3 sequence (DNA): TGTGCCAGCAGCTCATTCGGGGGCGGCCCTAGGACTGAAGCTTTCTTT.

CDR3 DNA sequence: TGTGCCAGCCTGGACAGGCAGAACACTGAAGCTTTCTTT. Translated, it gives CASLDRQNTEAFF. The chain uses TRBV19 and TRBJ1-1; 7 bases agree with TRBD1. Germline loops: CDR1 LNHDA, CDR2 SQIVND (reference sequence). CDR3 length: 13 residues. The trim removed 9 bases at V and 1 base at J, leaving 5 bases unmatched.

The chain recombines TRBV7-6 with TRBJ1-6; 7 bases fit TRBD1. CDR3 size: 15 residues. The germline V gene has CDR1 SGHVS and CDR2 FNYEAQ. After removal of 6 bases from V and 6 bases from J, the junction contained 8 bases not matched to a gene. The chain's CDR3 is CASSKEGQLNSPLHF. CDR3 nucleotide sequence: TGTGCCAGCAGTAAAGAGGGACAGCTTAATTCACCCCTCCACTTT.

The CDR3 DNA reads as TGTGCCAGCAGCTTAGCGCAGAGGGGCACTGAAGCTTTCTTT. Translation gives CASSLAQRGTEAFF. V and J are TRBV7-6 and TRBJ1-1; possible D gene TRBD1, 5 bases. Trimming stripped 0 bases from V and 4 bases from J, with 9 bases between. This CDR3 is built from 14 residues. The germline V gene has CDR1 SGHVS and CDR2 FNYEAQ.

This chain joins TRBV6-5 and TRBJ2-4; 9 nucleotides align to TRBD1. The CDR3 totals 15 residues. J gave up 1 base and V 5 bases, and 3 bases lay outside the gene matches. Germline lookup yields CDR1 MNHEY and CDR2 SVGAGI. CDR3 loop: CASSTQGAAKNIQYF. CDR3 bases: TGTGCCAGCAGTACACAGGGGGCGGCCAAAAACATTCAGTACTTC.

The rearrangement links TRBV5-1 to TRBJ2-7; tentative D call: TRBD2 (6 bases). The CDR3 runs 14 residues. Trimming cost V 5 bases and J 6 bases, with 18 bases left between them. CDR1 is SGHRS, CDR2 YFSETQ, per germline. The CDR3 spells CASRSIGNSGEQYF. In nucleotides, the CDR3 is TGCGCCAGCAGAAGCATAGGTAATAGCGGCGAGCAGTACTTC.

This clone turned up a few times. This chain links TRBV27 with TRBJ1-2, with 9 bases aligning to TRBD1. CDR3 length: 14 residues. Germline loops: CDR1 MNHEY, CDR2 SMNVEV (reference sequence). Trimming cost V 6 bases and J 7 bases; bases outside gene matches: 9. CDR3 sequence: CASRGLDRGGGYTF. The CDR3 nucleotides are TGTGCCAGCAGGGGCTTGGACAGGGGAGGTGGCTACACCTTC.

The rearrangement joins TRBV30 to TRBJ2-2, with 10 nucleotides matching TRBD1. Germline-derived CDR1 and CDR2 are GTSNPN and SVGIG (reference sequence). V was clipped by 3 bases and J by 6 bases; unmatched bases: 10. The CDR3 runs 16 residues. The CDR3 nucleotides are TGTGCCTGGAGATCCACTGACAGGGGGCGCCCCGGGGAGCTGTTTTTT. This codes for CAWRSTDRGRPGELFF.

The chain has TRBV7-9 and TRBJ2-1; no definite D call. V gave up 2 bases and J gave up 16 bases, with 15 bases separating them. Per germline, CDR1 SEHNR and CDR2 FQNEAQ (reference sequence). CDR3 length: 12 amino acids. CDR3 nucleotide sequence: TGTGCCAGCAGCTTAAGCAAGGACCGCTCCTTCTTC. Protein: CASSLSKDRSFF.

This clone was seen a handful of times. This chain's CDR3 is CASRGQAGGVTQYF. In nucleotides, the CDR3 is TGTGCCAGCAGGGGACAGGCGGGGGGAGTCACGCAGTATTTT. This chain joins TRBV27 and TRBJ2-3, with D perhaps being TRBD1 or TRBD2 (8 bases each). Trimming took off 6 bases at V and 9 bases at J, with 19 bases between the two ends. The germline CDR1 and CDR2 sequences are MNHEY and SMNVEV (reference sequence). The CDR3 consists of 14 residues.

This clone occurred once. The CDR3 spells CASSPGTSGGSVTRRELFF. The CDR3 DNA follows: TGTGCCAGCAGCCCCGGGACTAGCGGGGGCTCGGTCACCCGGCGGGAGCTGTTTTTT. The chain joins TRBV7-2 to TRBJ2-2, with 14 bases aligning to TRBD2. Germline V gene data show CDR1 as SGHTA and CDR2 as FQGNSA. The CDR3 has 19 residues. Trimming cost V 5 bases and J 9 bases; bases outside gene matches: 17.

This clone was observed a few times. This chain connects TRBV19 to TRBJ1-1; 9 positions agree with TRBD1. V shed 5 bases, J shed 6 bases, and the junction held 7 bases outside the gene matches. Germline-derived CDR1 and CDR2 are LNHDA and SQIVND (reference sequence). CDR3 length: 14 residues. The CDR3 region is CASSPGQGSSEAFF. As DNA, the CDR3 is TGTGCCAGTAGTCCGGGACAGGGTTCTTCTGAAGCTTTCTTT.

Here the CDR3 reads CASRQPGQGFGNTIYF. The CDR3 DNA follows: TGTGCCAGTAGACAACCGGGACAGGGGTTTGGAAACACCATATATTTT. The gene calls are TRBV19 and TRBJ1-3; TRBD1 matches 10 bases. The germline V gene has CDR1 LNHDA and CDR2 SQIVND (reference sequence). V gave up 6 bases and J gave up 3 bases; unmatched junction bases: 8. The CDR3 runs 16 residues.

V and J are TRBV18 and TRBJ2-5; D may be TRBD1 or TRBD2 (6 bases each). CDR3 length: 15 residues. Germline V CDR1 and CDR2: KGHSH, LQKENI. Trimming took 5 bases from V and 4 from J, leaving 17 bases between them. The CDR3 nucleotides are TGTGCCAGCTCAATGATGGGGGGCTTAGGAGAGACCCAGTACTTC. It specifies CASSMMGGLGETQYF.

This chain connects TRBV4-2 to TRBJ2-1; TRBD2 agrees at 9 bases. The CDR3 is 16 amino acids. Germline V gene sequence: CDR1 LGHNA, CDR2 YNFKEQ. V was clipped by 4 bases and J by 6 bases; unmatched bases: 10. The CDR3 region has the DNA TGTGCCAGCAGCCGCAACGGCGGGGGGGGGTCCAATGAGCAGTTCTTC. Its translation: CASSRNGGGGSNEQFF.

The chain has TRBV2 and TRBJ2-3; 9 bases align to TRBD2. V was clipped by 4 bases and J by 6 bases; unmatched bases: 5. Per the germline V gene, CDR1 is SNHLY and CDR2 is FYNNEI. The CDR3 contains 14 residues. The CDR3: CASSAGGGADTQYF. In DNA, the CDR3 is TGTGCCAGCAGTGCGGGCGGGGGGGCGGATACGCAGTATTTT.

The V call is TRBV4-1, the J call TRBJ2-6; D remains ambiguous. Deletions cut 3 bases from V and 0 bases from J, with 3 bases between. The CDR3 runs 14 residues. Per the germline V gene, CDR1 is MGHRA and CDR2 is YSYEKL. The CDR3 region has the DNA TGCGCCAGCAGCCACGCCTCTGGGGCCAACGTCCTGACTTTC. It encodes CASSHASGANVLTF.

This clone was counted a single time. The chain employs TRBV7-3 and TRBJ2-6; D gene ambiguous. Trimming shortened V by 0 bases and J by 1 base, and 4 bases separated the two germline ends. Germline CDR1 SGHTA, CDR2 FQGTGA. The CDR3 spans 15 residues. The CDR3 reads CASSLTTSGANVLTF. CDR3 in DNA: TGTGCCAGCAGCTTAACCACATCTGGGGCCAACGTCCTGACTTTC.

The chain employs TRBV30 and TRBJ2-7, with D uncertain. CDR3 length: 13 amino acids. Germline CDR1 and CDR2: GTSNPN and SVGIG (reference sequence). V lost 5 bases to trimming and J lost 3 bases, with 14 bases between them. For the CDR3, the DNA is TGTGCCTGGGGTGCAAGGCAGTACTACGAGCAGTACTTC. Translation: CAWGARQYYEQYF.

The V gene is TRBV18, the J gene TRBJ2-2; 11 positions match TRBD1. Germline V gene sequence: CDR1 KGHSH, CDR2 LQKENI. The CDR3 covers 15 residues. The junction had 1 base not matched to a gene; V was cut back by 3 bases and J by 4 bases. The CDR3 DNA sequence: TGTGCCAGCTCACCCGGGACAGGGGGCACCGGGGAGCTGTTTTTT. As protein: CASSPGTGGTGELFF.

The chain has TRBV19 and TRBJ2-3; D may correspond to TRBD1 or TRBD2 (7 bases each). Trimming left V 3 bases short and J 6 bases short, with 13 bases between. There are 14 residues in the CDR3. The germline gives CDR1 LNHDA, CDR2 SQIVND (reference sequence). The CDR3 DNA reads as TGTGCCAGTAGTATGCAGGGGGGGGCGGATACGCAGTATTTT. This sequence encodes CASSMQGGADTQYF.

V and J are TRBV2 and TRBJ2-3, with TRBD2 identical over 7 bases. The germline V gene encodes CDR1 SNHLY and CDR2 FYNNEI. Losses at the gene ends were 9 bases for V and 3 bases for J; bases not matched to a gene: 6. This CDR3 is built from 13 residues. CDR3 sequence reads: CASSGLHTDTQYF. The CDR3 nucleotides read TGTGCCAGTTCGGGACTACATACAGATACGCAGTATTTT.

The rearrangement links TRBV7-2 to TRBJ2-3; maybe TRBD2 (7 bases). The length of the CDR3 is 16 residues. Germline V gives CDR1 SGHTA, CDR2 FQGNSA. Trimming removed 7 bases from V and 4 bases from J, with 21 bases in between. DNA of the CDR3: TGTGCCAGCACCCCTAGGGGGGGCCCCTTTGCAGATACGCAGTATTTT. Amino acids: CASTPRGGPFADTQYF.

CDR3 in amino acids: CAWDPARGDSPLHF. For the CDR3, the DNA is TGTGCCTGGGACCCGGCCCGTGGGGATTCACCCCTCCACTTT. The genes are TRBV30 and TRBJ1-6, with D unresolved. CDR1 and CDR2 from the germline V gene are GTSNPN and SVGIG (reference sequence). The CDR3 has 14 residues. The germline V and J ends were trimmed by 5 bases and 8 bases, with 16 bases remaining between them.